These 32 T cell receptor beta chains came from one sample sequenced in a study of blood T cell repertoires in COVID-19. TCRdb's copy holds only in-frame clones and misses some; the assay was immunoSEQ multiplex PCR. The sample holds 450,000 or so clones, roughly 87% seen once. The sample comprised peripheral blood. These receptor sequences come from a man younger than 35 with COVID-19, enrolled during active disease.

The chain links TRBV5-1 to TRBJ2-5; D may be TRBD1 (6 bases). V was shortened by 3 bases and J by 4 bases, with 13 bases between the two germline ends. Germline CDR1 SGHRS, CDR2 YFSETQ. The CDR3 sequence is 14 residues long. As DNA, the CDR3 is TGCGCCAGCAGCTCAGGACAGAGGTCAGAGACCCAGTACTTC. It translates to CASSSGQRSETQYF.

The CDR3 DNA reads as TGTGCCAGCAGACAGTCGGACTTAGCGGGGGGCTCATTCTACGAGCAGTACTTC. It codes for CASRQSDLAGGSFYEQYF. The V gene is TRBV3-1 (or the pseudogene TRBV3-2), the J gene TRBJ2-7; TRBD2 matches at 10 bases. Per germline, CDR1 LGHDT and CDR2 YNNKEL (reference sequence). The ends lost 6 bases at V and 3 bases at J; junction bases unmatched: 17. The CDR3 covers 18 residues.

This clone came up a few times. The chain is built from TRBV5-8 and TRBJ1-1, with D possibly TRBD1 on 6 matching bases. Germline values: CDR1 SGHTS, CDR2 YDEGEE. With 4 bases removed from V and 1 base from J, the gap between germline ends came to 11 bases. CDR3 length: 14 residues. The CDR3 protein is CASSGGQRNTEAFF. The CDR3 coding sequence is TGTGCCAGCAGCGGTGGACAGAGGAACACTGAAGCTTTCTTT.

J is TRBJ2-7 and V is TRBV7-9; no reliable D call. The V gene's germline CDR1 is SEHNR and CDR2 FQNEAQ (reference sequence). This CDR3 spans 11 amino acids. The V end lost 1 base, the J end lost 6 bases, and 4 bases lay between the germline ends. This CDR3 is CASSLVAEQYF. Written as DNA, the CDR3 is TGTGCCAGCAGCTTAGTGGCCGAGCAGTACTTC. The variable domain in full, completed from reference TRBV7-9 and TRBJ2-7, reads DTGVSQNPRHKITKRGQNVTFRCDPISEHNRLYWYRQTLGQGPEFLTYFQNEAQLEKSRLLSDRFSAERPKGSFSTLEIQRTEQGDSAMYLCASSLVAEQYFGPGTRLTVT.

V is TRBV27 and J is TRBJ1-1, with TRBD1 matching 7 bases. CDR3 length equals 16 residues. Trimming cost V 5 bases and J 1 base; bases outside gene matches: 10. Per germline, CDR1 MNHEY and CDR2 SMNVEV (reference sequence). Here the CDR3 DNA reads TGTGCCAGCAGTCTACATGGTCAGGGGGGGAACACTGAAGCTTTCTTT. It codes for CASSLHGQGGNTEAFF.

This sequence joins TRBV6-5 and TRBJ2-5; no definite D call. The length of the CDR3 is 11 residues. Deletions cut 6 bases from V and 5 bases from J, with 7 bases between. Germline V CDR1 and CDR2: MNHEY, SVGAGI. CDR3 sequence reads: CASRLQETQYF. The CDR3 DNA is TGTGCCAGCAGATTACAGGAGACCCAGTACTTC.

The chain joins TRBV30 to TRBJ2-1, with 9 nucleotides matching TRBD2. The CDR3 covers 14 residues. Germline CDR1 reads GTSNPN; CDR2 reads SVGIG (reference sequence). V was pared by 5 bases and J by 8 bases, with 10 bases of the junction left unmatched. Written as DNA, the CDR3 is TGTGCCTGGCAGACTAGCGGAGGGTGGCATGAGCAGTTCTTC. Translated, it gives CAWQTSGGWHEQFF.

J is TRBJ2-2 and V is TRBV25-1, with TRBD1 matching over 8 bases. Germline trimming cut 1 base from V and 1 base from J; bases unmatched to any gene: 5. Germline CDR1 reads MGHDK; CDR2 reads SYGVNS. The CDR3 runs to 17 residues. The CDR3 nucleotides are TGTGCCAGCAGTGAATTTCGGACAGGGATGAACACCGGGGAGCTGTTTTTT. Translation gives CASSEFRTGMNTGELFF.

The chain couples TRBV6-5 to TRBJ2-7; D may be TRBD1 (5 bases). The length of the CDR3 is 15 residues. Trimming removed 5 bases from V and 0 bases from J, with 14 bases in between. Germline V gives CDR1 MNHEY, CDR2 SVGAGI. The CDR3 loop is CASSQPQGVSYEQYF. The CDR3 nucleotides read TGTGCCAGCAGTCAACCGCAGGGCGTCTCCTACGAGCAGTACTTC.

The chain links TRBV29-1 to TRBJ1-2, with D hard to call. CDR3 length: 11 residues. Germline V gives CDR1 SQVTM, CDR2 ANQGSEA. V was trimmed by 2 bases and J by 1 base, leaving 2 bases between them. The CDR3 sequence is CSVELNYGYTF. The CDR3 coding sequence is TGCAGCGTTGAACTTAACTATGGCTACACCTTC.

The J gene is TRBJ2-5, the V gene TRBV5-4, with 7 bases lining up with TRBD1. The CDR3 covers 16 residues. Germline CDR1 SGHNT, CDR2 YYREEE (reference sequence). The ends lost 4 bases at V and 0 bases at J; junction bases unmatched: 9. The CDR3 reads CASSTRDSWHQETQYF. In nucleotides, the CDR3 is TGTGCCAGCAGCACTCGGGACAGTTGGCACCAAGAGACCCAGTACTTC.

This chain connects TRBV7-9 to TRBJ2-7, with D maybe TRBD1 (6 bases). The CDR3 sequence is 13 residues long. Trimming took 4 bases from V and 3 from J, leaving 10 bases between them. Germline-derived CDR1 and CDR2 are SEHNR and FQNEAQ (reference sequence). The CDR3 here is CASSSSDSYEQYF. CDR3 DNA: TGTGCCAGCAGCTCCTCGGACAGCTACGAGCAGTACTTC.

In its sample, this clone was seen once. This chain links TRBV5-1 with TRBJ2-3; 9 nucleotides agree with TRBD2. With 5 bases clipped from V and 4 bases from J, the junction kept 8 bases outside the gene matches. Germline V lookup: CDR1 SGHRS, CDR2 YFSETQ. This CDR3 is 15 amino acids long. CDR3 region: CASRRREGVADTQYF. The CDR3 DNA sequence: TGCGCCAGCAGACGGCGGGAGGGAGTGGCAGATACGCAGTATTTT.

The chain is built from TRBV5-4 and TRBJ2-1; 10 bases line up with TRBD1. The J segment lost 4 bases and the V segment lost 1 base, leaving 11 bases of the junction unmatched. The germline gives CDR1 SGHNT, CDR2 YYREEE (reference sequence). This CDR3 has 18 residues. The CDR3 here is CASSLTVGTGAVYNEQFF. For the CDR3, the DNA is TGTGCCAGCAGCTTGACGGTCGGGACAGGGGCGGTATACAATGAGCAGTTCTTC.

This chain joins TRBV5-1 and TRBJ2-1, with 11 bases matching TRBD1. With 4 bases clipped from V and 7 bases from J, the junction kept 7 bases outside the gene matches. Germline-derived CDR1 and CDR2 are SGHRS and YFSETQ. This CDR3 is 15 amino acids long. This CDR3 reads CASSPSGTGGNEQFF. CDR3 DNA: TGCGCCAGCAGCCCTTCGGGGACAGGGGGAAATGAGCAGTTCTTC. Full variable domain (remainder filled in from reference TRBV5-1 and TRBJ2-1): KAGVTQTPRYLIKTRGQQVTLSCSPISGHRSVSWYQQTPGQGLQFLFEYFSETQRNKGNFPGRFSGRQFSNSRSEMNVSTLELGDSALYLCASSPSGTGGNEQFFGPGTRLTVL.

The chain employs TRBV2 and TRBJ2-5; 13 bases are shared with TRBD2. From germline, CDR1 is SNHLY and CDR2 FYNNEI. This CDR3 is built from 16 residues. V lost 2 bases and J lost 7; bases outside the gene matches: 7. The DNA for the CDR3 is TGTGCCAGCAGTGAAAGTACTAGCGGGGGGGCCGGGACCCAGTACTTC. Translated, it gives CASSESTSGGAGTQYF.

The chain employs TRBV19 and TRBJ2-2, with 8 bases fitting TRBD1. V lost 6 bases, J lost 5 bases, and 8 bases stayed unmatched. Germline V gene lookup returns CDR1 LNHDA and CDR2 SQIVND (reference sequence). The CDR3 extends over 15 amino acids. CDR3 nucleotide sequence: TGTGCCAGTAGGAAGGACAGGGTAGGAACCGGGGAGCTGTTTTTT. Its protein is CASRKDRVGTGELFF.

This chain connects TRBV25-1 to TRBJ1-6; TRBD1 matches 9 bases. V shed 2 bases, J shed 4 bases, and the junction held 3 bases outside the gene matches. The CDR3 contains 16 residues. The germline CDR1 and CDR2 sequences are MGHDK and SYGVNS. CDR3 sequence (DNA): TGTGCCAGCAGTGAAGCGACAGGGGGGTATAATTCACCCCTCCACTTT. Encoded protein: CASSEATGGYNSPLHF.

This chain links TRBV19 with TRBJ2-3; TRBD2 matches 9 bases. Germline V gene lookup returns CDR1 LNHDA and CDR2 SQIVND (reference sequence). The CDR3 is 16 residues long. V lost 2 bases to trimming and J lost 3 bases; unmatched junction nucleotides: 6. The CDR3 region has the DNA TGTGCCAGTAGTATAAATAGCGGGAGAAGGACAGATACGCAGTATTTT. It codes for CASSINSGRRTDTQYF.

The chain uses TRBV27 and TRBJ2-7; 16 bases fit TRBD2. The length of the CDR3 is 19 residues. V shed 8 bases and J 3 bases; nucleotides not matched to a gene: 16. Germline CDR1 and CDR2: MNHEY and SMNVEV (reference sequence). The CDR3 region is CASSVRPGLAGGRDYEQYF. CDR3 DNA: TGTGCCAGCTCAGTGCGCCCGGGACTAGCGGGGGGGCGGGACTACGAGCAGTACTTC.

The chain joins TRBV30 to TRBJ2-1; 10 positions match TRBD2. The CDR3 length is 14 residues. Germline V CDR1 and CDR2: GTSNPN, SVGIG (reference sequence). V dropped 4 bases and J dropped 8; count of bases not matched to a gene: 8. CDR3 in amino acids: CAWKAGGVYHEQFF. Here the CDR3 DNA reads TGTGCCTGGAAAGCGGGGGGGGTGTATCATGAGCAGTTCTTC.

V usage is TRBV10-2 and J usage is TRBJ2-3; 13 bases line up with TRBD2. Trimming took 7 bases from V and 2 from J; bases not matched to a gene: 6. The CDR3 runs to 16 residues. The germline gives CDR1 WSHSY, CDR2 SAAADI. The CDR3 protein is CASILTSGRNTDTQYF. Here the CDR3 DNA reads TGCGCCAGCATATTGACTAGCGGGAGGAACACAGATACGCAGTATTTT.

As concerns this clone: Additional DNA sequences in this sample encode the identical CDR3. The chain links TRBV5-8 to TRBJ2-5; tentatively, D is TRBD1 (5 bases). V was pared by 0 bases and J by 5 bases, with 5 bases between. The germline V gene has CDR1 SGHTS and CDR2 YDEGEE. The CDR3 contains 12 residues. This CDR3 reads CASSLAGETQYF. The CDR3 DNA reads as TGTGCCAGCAGCTTGGCAGGGGAGACCCAGTACTTC.

The chain couples TRBV12-5 to TRBJ2-1; TRBD1 is a possible D gene (6 bases). With 4 bases removed from V and 5 bases from J, the gap between germline ends came to 9 bases. CDR3 length equals 13 residues. Germline CDR1 and CDR2: LGHNT and FRNRAP. The CDR3 region is CASGSDSHNEQFF. The CDR3 region has the DNA TGTGCTAGTGGTTCGGACAGCCACAATGAGCAGTTCTTC.

The chain carries TRBV4-1 and TRBJ2-7; D is unresolved. Trimming removed 1 base from V and 3 bases from J, with 10 bases in between. Germline V CDR1 and CDR2: MGHRA, YSYEKL. The CDR3 runs 14 residues. The CDR3 is CASSQGPRLYEQYF. For the CDR3, the DNA is TGCGCCAGCAGCCAAGGGCCGAGGCTCTACGAGCAGTACTTC.

The V call is TRBV25-1, the J call TRBJ1-2, with D possibly being TRBD1 (5 bases). Germline CDR1 reads MGHDK; CDR2 reads SYGVNS. This CDR3 is built from 13 residues. V was pared by 3 bases and J by 3 bases, with 8 bases between. Written as DNA, the CDR3 is TGTGCCAGCAGTGACAGACAGCACTATGGCTACACCTTC. It codes for CASSDRQHYGYTF.

This clone was detected once. The rearrangement uses TRBV5-4 and TRBJ1-4; 9 nucleotides line up with TRBD1. This CDR3 is built from 15 residues. Per germline, CDR1 SGHNT and CDR2 YYREEE (reference sequence). V trimming: 2 bases; J trimming: 6 bases; junction bases outside the gene matches: 5. Here the CDR3 DNA reads TGTGCCAGCAGCTTTCAAGACAGGGGGGATGAAAAACTGTTTTTT. This encodes CASSFQDRGDEKLFF.

This chain uses TRBV6-5 with TRBJ2-5; TRBD1 aligns across 7 bases. The CDR3 spans 14 residues. J was trimmed by 3 bases and V by 1 base; bases with no gene match: 2. CDR1 MNHEY and CDR2 SVGAGI come from the germline V gene. The CDR3 protein is CASSYFDREETQYF. The DNA for the CDR3 is TGTGCCAGCAGTTACTTCGACAGGGAAGAGACCCAGTACTTC.

This chain links TRBV12-3 or TRBV12-4 with TRBJ1-2; D perhaps matches TRBD1 (6 bases). V lost 3 bases and J 8 bases, leaving 13 bases between the germline ends. This CDR3 has 13 amino acids. The CDR3 DNA follows: TGTGCCAGCAGTTTGACAGGCGACGAGGGCTACACCTTC. Amino acid sequence: CASSLTGDEGYTF.

This chain uses TRBV6-5 with TRBJ1-5, with a tentative D call TRBD1 (5 bases). Germline V CDR1 and CDR2: MNHEY, SVGAGI. CDR3 size: 15 residues. V shed 4 bases and J shed 4 bases, with 14 bases lying between them. DNA for the CDR3: TGTGCCAGCAGTTTAGGACACGGCCCTAATCAGCCCCAGCATTTT. As protein: CASSLGHGPNQPQHF.

This chain links TRBV2 with TRBJ1-5; D is uncertain. The V and J ends lost 1 base and 2 bases respectively, with 9 bases between them. Germline V CDR1 and CDR2: SNHLY, FYNNEI. The CDR3 is made up of 15 amino acids. CDR3 residues: CASSEVPAGNQPQHF. In nucleotides, the CDR3 is TGTGCCAGCAGTGAAGTCCCCGCAGGCAATCAGCCCCAGCATTTT.

The chain combines TRBV3-1 (or the pseudogene TRBV3-2) with TRBJ1-3; D might be TRBD1 (6 bases). Germline CDR1 is LGHDT and CDR2 is YNNKEL (reference sequence). V lost 4 bases and J lost 0, with 7 bases in between. The CDR3 consists of 14 residues. In nucleotides, the CDR3 is TGTGCCAGCAGCCCGGACAGCTCTGGAAACACCATATATTTT. It is translated as CASSPDSSGNTIYF.